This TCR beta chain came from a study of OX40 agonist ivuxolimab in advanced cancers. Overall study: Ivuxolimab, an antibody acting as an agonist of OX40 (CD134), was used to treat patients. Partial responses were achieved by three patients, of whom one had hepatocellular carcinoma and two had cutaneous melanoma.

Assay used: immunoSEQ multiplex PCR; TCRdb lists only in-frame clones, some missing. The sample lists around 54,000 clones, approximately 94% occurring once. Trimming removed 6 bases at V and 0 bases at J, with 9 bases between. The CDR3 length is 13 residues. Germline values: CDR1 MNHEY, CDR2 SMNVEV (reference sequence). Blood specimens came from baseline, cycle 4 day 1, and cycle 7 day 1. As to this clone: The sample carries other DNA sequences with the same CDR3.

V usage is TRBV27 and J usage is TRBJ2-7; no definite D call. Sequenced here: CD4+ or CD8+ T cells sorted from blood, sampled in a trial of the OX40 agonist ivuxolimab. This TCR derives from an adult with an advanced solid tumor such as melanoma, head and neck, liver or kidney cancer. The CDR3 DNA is TGTGCCAGCAGCCTAACGAGCTCCTACGAGCAGTACTTC. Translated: CASSLTSSYEQYF.